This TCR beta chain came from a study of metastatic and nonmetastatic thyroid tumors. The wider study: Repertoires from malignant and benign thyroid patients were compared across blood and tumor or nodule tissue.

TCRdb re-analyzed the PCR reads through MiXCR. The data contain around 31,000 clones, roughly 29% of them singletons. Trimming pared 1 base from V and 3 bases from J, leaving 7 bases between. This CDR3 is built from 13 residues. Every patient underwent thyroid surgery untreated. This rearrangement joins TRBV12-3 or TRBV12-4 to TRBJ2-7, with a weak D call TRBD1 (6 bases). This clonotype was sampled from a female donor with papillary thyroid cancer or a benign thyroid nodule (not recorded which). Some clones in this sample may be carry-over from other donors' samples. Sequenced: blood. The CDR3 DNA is TGTGCCAGCAGTTTAGGGACAGACTACGAGCAGTACTTC. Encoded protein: CASSLGTDYEQYF.